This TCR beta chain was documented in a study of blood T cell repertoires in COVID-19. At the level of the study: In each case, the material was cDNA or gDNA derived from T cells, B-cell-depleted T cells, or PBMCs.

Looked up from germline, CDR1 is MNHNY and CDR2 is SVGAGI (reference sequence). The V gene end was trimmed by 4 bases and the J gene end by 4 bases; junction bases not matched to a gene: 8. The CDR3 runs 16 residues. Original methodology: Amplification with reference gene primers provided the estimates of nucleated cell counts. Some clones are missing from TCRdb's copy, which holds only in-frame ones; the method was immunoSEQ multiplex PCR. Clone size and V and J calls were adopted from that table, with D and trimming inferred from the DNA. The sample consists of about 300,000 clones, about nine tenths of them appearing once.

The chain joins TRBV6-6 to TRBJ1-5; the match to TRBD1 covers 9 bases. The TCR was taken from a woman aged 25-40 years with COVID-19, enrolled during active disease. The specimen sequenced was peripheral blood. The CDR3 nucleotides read TGTGCCAGCAGTTGGGGACCGGGACAGGGAAATCAGCCCCAGCATTTT. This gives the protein CASSWGPGQGNQPQHF.